Following are 16 T cell receptor beta chains from one sample sequenced in a study of a mutant IDH1 vaccine in newly diagnosed glioma. The table came from immunoSEQ multiplex PCR; TCRdb's copy has only in-frame clones and leaves some out. The sample holds about 88,000 clones, over 75% seen once. Stated time point: baseline, week 1 (first vaccination visit). Specified treatment: pre-vaccination baseline after standard-of-care therapy. Sequenced here: PBMCs, sampled from a glioma patient treated with radiotherapy, temozolomide or both. These receptors were taken from a man aged 35 to 55 with glioma. Some clones in this sample may be carry-over from other donors' samples.

The V call is TRBV19, the J call TRBJ1-4; D call uncertain. The CDR3 length is 13 residues. V shed 6 bases and J shed 1 base, with 6 bases lying between them. The germline CDR1 and CDR2 sequences are LNHDA and SQIVND (reference sequence). The CDR3 nucleotides read TGTGCCAGTAGGTCCTTAACTAATGAAAAACTGTTTTTT. It translates to CASRSLTNEKLFF.

The chain links TRBV6-5 to TRBJ1-2, with unresolved D. CDR3 length: 12 amino acids. Trimming took off 4 bases at V and 3 bases at J, with 6 bases between the two ends. Germline CDR1 and CDR2: MNHEY and SVGAGI. CDR3: CASSSGDYGYTF. The CDR3 DNA is TGTGCCAGCAGTTCCGGGGACTATGGCTACACCTTC.

This chain links TRBV6-5 with TRBJ1-1; TRBD1 agrees at 7 bases. This CDR3 has 15 residues. The germline gives CDR1 MNHEY, CDR2 SVGAGI. J was trimmed by 4 bases and V by 5 bases; bases with no gene match: 10. For the CDR3, the DNA is TGTGCCAGCAGTACAGCGTCGACAGGGTCCACTGAAGCTTTCTTT. Protein sequence: CASSTASTGSTEAFF.

This clone was recorded a few times. J is TRBJ1-4 and V is TRBV7-9; 8 positions agree with TRBD1. Unmatched junction bases numbered 6, after V lost 1 base and J lost 8 bases. In germline, CDR1 is SEHNR, CDR2 FQNEAQ (reference sequence). The CDR3 length is 15 residues. The CDR3 loop reads CASSLGQGAGEKLFF. DNA of the CDR3: TGTGCCAGCAGCTTAGGGCAGGGGGCAGGAGAAAAACTGTTTTTT.

The chain carries TRBV6-6 and TRBJ1-2; D is perhaps TRBD1 (6 bases). V was shortened by 5 bases and J by 5 bases, with 9 bases between the two germline ends. Germline CDR1 reads MNHNY; CDR2 reads SVGAGI (reference sequence). This CDR3 is 12 amino acids long. The CDR3 reads CASSPDRYGYTF. In nucleotides, the CDR3 is TGTGCCAGCAGTCCGGACAGATATGGCTACACCTTC.

This chain connects TRBV2 to TRBJ1-2; 7 bases fit TRBD1. With 8 bases clipped from V and 4 bases from J, the junction kept 4 bases outside the gene matches. CDR3 size: 12 residues. Germline CDR1 reads SNHLY; CDR2 reads FYNNEI. In DNA form, the CDR3 reads TGTGCCAGCGGGGCAGGGGGCTATGGCTACACCTTC. Translating it yields CASGAGGYGYTF.

The chain recombines TRBV9 with TRBJ2-5; 10 nucleotides align to TRBD2. Germline V gene data show CDR1 as SGDLS and CDR2 as YYNGEE. The CDR3 covers 17 residues. The V gene end was trimmed by 0 bases and the J gene end by 2 bases; junction bases not matched to a gene: 7. The CDR3 is CASSVGGQRGGQETQYF. Here the CDR3 DNA reads TGTGCCAGCAGCGTAGGGGGCCAGCGGGGGGGTCAAGAGACCCAGTACTTC.

This chain links TRBV6-5 with TRBJ1-2; D is possibly TRBD1 (6 bases). The ends were cut back, 4 bases at V and 4 bases at J, with 13 bases in the middle. The CDR3 is 14 residues long. CDR1 is MNHEY and CDR2 is SVGAGI in the germline V gene. The CDR3 nucleotides are TGTGCCAGCAGTTTTGGACAGAGCACCTATGGCTACACCTTC. Its protein product is CASSFGQSTYGYTF.

The rearrangement joins TRBV7-9 to TRBJ2-6; D uncertain. V lost 1 base and J 1 base, leaving 5 bases between the germline ends. The length of the CDR3 is 15 residues. Germline loops: CDR1 SEHNR, CDR2 FQNEAQ (reference sequence). CDR3 sequence: CASSLVSSGANVLTF. Written as DNA, the CDR3 is TGTGCCAGCAGCTTAGTGTCTTCTGGGGCCAACGTCCTGACTTTC.

The gene calls are TRBV2 and TRBJ1-5; D is perhaps TRBD1 (6 bases). Trimming removed 6 bases from V and 7 bases from J, with 19 bases in between. There are 15 residues in the CDR3. Germline V gene data show CDR1 as SNHLY and CDR2 as FYNNEI. CDR3 bases: TGTGCCAGCAGGGGGGACGGGGGCTCGGGGCAGCCCCAGCATTTT. Translation: CASRGDGGSGQPQHF.

There are a few counts of this clone. The V call is TRBV5-6, the J call TRBJ1-1; possibly TRBD1 for D (5 bases). The germline V gene encodes CDR1 SGHDT and CDR2 YYEEEE. Between the trimmed V and J ends, which lost 0 bases and 9 bases, there was a span of 12 bases. The CDR3 has 13 residues. CDR3 DNA: TGTGCCAGCAGCTTGGTACAGGCCGGAAAAGCTTTCTTT. Translating gives CASSLVQAGKAFF.

This clone came up a few times. This chain links TRBV9 with TRBJ2-2, with D perhaps given as TRBD1 or TRBD2 (5 bases each). Germline V gene lookup returns CDR1 SGDLS and CDR2 YYNGEE. CDR3 length: 14 amino acids. V lost 4 bases and J lost 5, with 12 bases in between. CDR3 in amino acids: CASSTGTQTGELFF. In nucleotides, the CDR3 is TGTGCCAGCAGCACCGGGACCCAAACCGGGGAGCTGTTTTTT.

V is TRBV7-9 and J is TRBJ2-5, with a weak D call TRBD1 (5 bases). Germline CDR1 is SEHNR and CDR2 is FQNEAQ (reference sequence). The CDR3 runs 14 residues. The V and J ends lost 3 bases and 2 bases respectively, with 10 bases between them. Here the CDR3 reads CASSFQGLQETQYF. The CDR3, as DNA: TGTGCCAGCAGCTTCCAGGGCCTACAAGAGACCCAGTACTTC.

The chain couples TRBV5-6 to TRBJ2-6; D call uncertain. The CDR3 spans 13 residues. Between the trimmed V and J ends, which lost 0 bases and 4 bases, there was a span of 2 bases. Looked up from germline, CDR1 is SGHDT and CDR2 is YYEEEE. Here the CDR3 reads CASSLAGANVLTF. CDR3 DNA: TGTGCCAGCAGCTTGGCAGGGGCCAACGTCCTGACTTTC.

This chain uses TRBV7-9 with TRBJ1-2; D remains unclear. The CDR3 totals 16 residues. Germline V gene sequence: CDR1 SEHNR, CDR2 FQNEAQ (reference sequence). Trimming pared 5 bases from V and 4 bases from J, leaving 20 bases between. DNA of the CDR3: TGTGCCAGCAGCCCGAGTGTAGGCCGTCGGGGCTATGGCTACACCTTC. It is translated as CASSPSVGRRGYGYTF.

This chain links TRBV5-6 with TRBJ1-4, with 9 bases matching TRBD1. Losses at the gene ends were 4 bases for V and 10 bases for J; bases not matched to a gene: 8. Germline V gene data show CDR1 as SGHDT and CDR2 as YYEEEE. The CDR3 has 14 amino acids. CDR3 coding DNA: TGTGCCAGCAGCCCCCTAGACAGGGGGGGAAAACTGTTTTTT. This translates into CASSPLDRGGKLFF.